The TCR beta chain under discussion was sequenced for a study of blood T cell repertoires in COVID-19. Overall study context: T cells, B-cell-depleted T cells, or PBMCs supplied cDNA or gDNA.

This CDR3 contains 13 residues. V dropped 3 bases and J dropped 3 bases, with 6 bases sitting between them. Original analysis: Reference gene primers were amplified, and this amplification served to estimate nucleated cell counts. Produced via immunoSEQ multiplex PCR; TCRdb's table is partial and in-frame only. V and J calls and clone size are copied from that table; D and trimming were computed from the DNA. The table has about 220,000 clones, around 86% seen once. Patients at the Seattle site were enrolled during active infection and followed longitudinally. This clonotype was sampled from a woman in her 70s with COVID-19, enrolled during active disease. The material sequenced was peripheral blood. The chain links TRBV12-3 or TRBV12-4 to TRBJ1-3; D is undetermined. The CDR3 protein is CASSLAHGNTIYF. The CDR3 DNA reads as TGTGCCAGCAGTTTGGCTCATGGAAACACCATATATTTT.